Listed here are 9 T cell receptor beta chains from one sample, sequenced in a study of T-cell reconstitution after alpha-beta-depleted transplantation in children (dated by TCRdb to 2016 to 2018). The library was made by PCR. The sequencer listed for this sample is Illumina HiSeq 2500. Molecular barcoding was employed in the preparation of TCR libraries, with unique molecular identifiers being used to normalize TCRbeta repertoire quantification. TCRdb reanalyzed the raw reads on its own, using fastp at Q25 for trimming and MiXCR for clone calling, and kept in-frame beta chains. A single entry per CDR3 protein holds the most common genes and DNA from its merged rows. The sample table shows some 290,000 distinct CDR3 sequences, and about a tenth are seen once. The biggest ten clones account for roughly 9.1% of the sample. This sample comprised PBMCs from the stem cell graft donor, obtained from the stem cell graft. All receptors come from a human donor who donated a stem cell graft to a child with SCID.

This clonotype was detected many times. V usage is TRBV10-3 and J usage is TRBJ2-3; tentatively, D is TRBD2 (6 bases). The CDR3 loop spans 15 amino acids. From germline, CDR1 is ENHRY and CDR2 SYGVKD. The germline V and J ends were trimmed by 3 bases and 6 bases, with 16 bases remaining between them. CDR3 residues: CAISDPGEMRDTQYF. In nucleotides, the CDR3 is TGTGCCATCAGTGACCCGGGAGAGATGCGCGATACGCAGTATTTT.

This chain links TRBV5-1 with TRBJ1-2, with D perhaps TRBD1 (6 bases). Trimming removed 4 bases from V and 3 bases from J, with 22 bases in between. Germline CDR1 and CDR2: SGHRS and YFSETQ. This CDR3 contains 17 residues. The CDR3 DNA follows: TGCGCCAGCAGCACGATTTTCAGGGGACTGGACGACTATGGCTACACCTTC. Protein: CASSTIFRGLDDYGYTF.

At least ten counts were recorded for this clonotype. The rearrangement uses TRBV5-1 and TRBJ1-6; 7 nucleotides line up with TRBD1. Germline-derived CDR1 and CDR2 are SGHRS and YFSETQ. V shed 7 bases and J 8 bases; nucleotides not matched to a gene: 3. This CDR3 comprises 12 residues. The CDR3 sequence: CASGTGDSPLHF. CDR3 DNA sequence: TGCGCCAGCGGCACAGGGGATTCACCCCTCCACTTT.

This clonotype was counted between two and nine times. The chain's CDR3 is CASRGTPSEAFF. CDR3 in DNA: TGTGCCAGCAGAGGGACACCGAGTGAAGCTTTCTTT. The chain recombines TRBV2 with TRBJ1-1; D might be TRBD1 (6 bases). Between the trimmed V and J ends, which lost 6 bases and 7 bases, there was a span of 12 bases. Germline CDR1 reads SNHLY; CDR2 reads FYNNEI. The CDR3 length is 12 residues. Full variable domain (remainder filled in from reference TRBV2 and TRBJ1-1): EPEVTQTPSHQVTQMGQEVILRCVPISNHLYFYWYRQILGQKVEFLVSFYNNEISEKSEIFDDQFSVERPDGSNFTLKIRSTKLEDSAMYFCASRGTPSEAFFGQGTRLTVV.

A word on this clonotype: A junction boundary mismatches the germline segment, possibly from a read error. The chain couples TRBV20-1 to TRBJ2-1; the D gene is possibly TRBD2 (5 bases). This CDR3 region has 16 residues. The germline V gene encodes CDR1 DFQATT and CDR2 SNEGSKA (reference sequence). Here the CDR3 reads CCARDYAGVSYNEQFF. The CDR3, as DNA: TGCTGTGCTAGAGATTATGCGGGTGTCTCCTACAATGAGCAGTTCTTC.

The chain recombines TRBV20-1 with TRBJ2-2; D is ambiguous. Looked up from germline, CDR1 is DFQATT and CDR2 is SNEGSKA (reference sequence). The CDR3 length is 14 residues. V was cut by 6 bases and J by 1 base, with 12 bases left in between. CDR3 loop: CSAPETKNTGELFF. The CDR3 region has the DNA TGCAGTGCCCCCGAGACCAAGAACACCGGGGAGCTGTTTTTT.

As DNA, the CDR3 is TGCGCCAGCATGCTAGCGACGAGCACAGATACGCAGTATTTT. Protein sequence: CASMLATSTDTQYF. This chain joins TRBV5-1 and TRBJ2-3; TRBD2 might be the D (6 bases). The CDR3 length is 14 residues. V lost 6 bases, J lost 0 bases, and 11 bases lay in between. From germline, CDR1 is SGHRS and CDR2 YFSETQ.

This clonotype was recorded at least ten times. The V and J genes are TRBV5-1 and TRBJ1-2, with D possibly being TRBD1 (6 bases). This CDR3 has 14 residues. In germline, CDR1 is SGHRS, CDR2 YFSETQ. V was cut by 0 bases and J by 4 bases, with 10 bases left in between. CDR3 region: CASSLGGDTYGYTF. In DNA, the CDR3 is TGCGCCAGCAGCTTGGGGGGGGACACCTATGGCTACACCTTC.

This clonotype was seen a handful of times. The V gene is TRBV12-3 or TRBV12-4, the J gene TRBJ2-2; possible D gene TRBD1, 6 bases. This CDR3 comprises 14 residues. V lost 7 bases and J lost 7, with 16 bases in between. CDR3 in amino acids: CASILRGYGGELFF. The CDR3 nucleotides are TGTGCCAGCATCCTCAGGGGTTACGGCGGGGAGCTGTTTTTT.